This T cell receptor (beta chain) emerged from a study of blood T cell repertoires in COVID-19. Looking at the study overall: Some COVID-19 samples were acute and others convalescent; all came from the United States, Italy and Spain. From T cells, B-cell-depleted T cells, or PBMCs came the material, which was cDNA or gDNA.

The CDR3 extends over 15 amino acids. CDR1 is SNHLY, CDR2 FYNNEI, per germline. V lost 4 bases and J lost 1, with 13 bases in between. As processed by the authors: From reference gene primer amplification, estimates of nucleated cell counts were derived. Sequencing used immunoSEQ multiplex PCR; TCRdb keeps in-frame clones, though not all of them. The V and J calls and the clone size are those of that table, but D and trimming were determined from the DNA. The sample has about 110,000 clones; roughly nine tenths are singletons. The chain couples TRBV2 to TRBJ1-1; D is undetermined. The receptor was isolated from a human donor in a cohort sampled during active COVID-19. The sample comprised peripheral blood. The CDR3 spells CASSVSGSENTEAFF. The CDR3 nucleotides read TGTGCCAGCAGTGTCTCCGGGTCAGAGAACACTGAAGCTTTCTTT.